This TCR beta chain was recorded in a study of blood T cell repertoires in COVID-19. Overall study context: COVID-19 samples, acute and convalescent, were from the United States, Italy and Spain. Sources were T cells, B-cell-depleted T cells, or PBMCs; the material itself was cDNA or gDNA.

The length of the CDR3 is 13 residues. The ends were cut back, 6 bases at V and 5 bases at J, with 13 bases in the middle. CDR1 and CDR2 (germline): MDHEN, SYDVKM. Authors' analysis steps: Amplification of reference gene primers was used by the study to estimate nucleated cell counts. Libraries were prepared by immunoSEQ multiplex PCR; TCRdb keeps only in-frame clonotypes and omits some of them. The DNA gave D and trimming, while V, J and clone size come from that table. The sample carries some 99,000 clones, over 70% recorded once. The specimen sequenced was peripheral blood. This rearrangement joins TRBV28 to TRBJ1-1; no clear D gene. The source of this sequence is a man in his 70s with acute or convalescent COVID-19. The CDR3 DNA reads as TGTGCCAGCAGATCCCGCGGGCGGACTGAAGCTTTCTTT. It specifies CASRSRGRTEAFF.